The T cell receptor (beta chain) under discussion was sequenced for a study of T cell responses to AZD1222 COVID-19 vaccine. Study-level results: Clonal diversity may have been underestimated, and the donors were mostly white British, with more females than males. Baseline seropositivity characterized only 5 to 7 AZD1222 recipients. Nearly half of spike-specific TCRs reportedly target variant regions that are unmutated in the B.1.351 and B.1.1.7 variants. Once two AZD1222 doses were given, Spike-specific TCR breadth and depth went up.

CDR1 is LGHNA and CDR2 is YNFKEQ in the germline V gene. Trimming pared 2 bases from V and 6 bases from J, leaving 9 bases between. The CDR3 loop spans 13 amino acids. Libraries were prepared by immunoSEQ multiplex PCR; TCRdb keeps only in-frame clonotypes and omits some of them. Among approximately 140,000 clones listed, roughly 90% were seen once. To note about this clone: Its antigen is undetermined.

This material consisted of peripheral blood, taken 28 days after the second AZD1222 dose. The chain uses TRBV4-2 and TRBJ2-3; D gene ambiguous. This receptor was identified in an adult who received the AZD1222 COVID-19 vaccine. The CDR3, as DNA: TGTGCCAGCAGCCAAACACAAGGGGATACGCAGTATTTT. It specifies CASSQTQGDTQYF.